This TCR beta chain was identified in a study of vaccination effects on CD4 cells after COVID-19. Study results and caveats: Limitations: small convalescent group and missing early post-infection timepoints.

This CDR3 spans 15 amino acids. The junction had 4 bases not matched to a gene; V was cut back by 1 base and J by 4 bases. CDR1 and CDR2 (germline): SGHVS, FNYEAQ. Data came from immunoSEQ multiplex PCR; TCRdb stores just in-frame clones and leaves some out. The table shows roughly 40,000 clones, with under 70% occurring only once. An approximately ten-day culture period preceded the isolation of CD4+ T cells. Either the mRNA-1273 or the BNT162b2 vaccine was given to participants as two doses. Nobody among the vaccine recipients had prior SARS-CoV-2 infection (nucleocapsid antibodies were negative). Note on this clone: Its specificity is not known.

This receptor was identified in a human donor who received a COVID-19 vaccine. The sequencing used CD4+ T cells from PBMCs cultured without peptide, collected after COVID-19 vaccination. This chain connects TRBV7-6 to TRBJ2-5; 9 bases fit TRBD1. The CDR3: CASSLGGTGIETQYF. In DNA, the CDR3 is TGTGCCAGCAGCTTAGGTGGGACAGGGATAGAGACCCAGTACTTC.